This TCR beta chain was retrieved from a study of cytomegalovirus exposure and HLA in healthy donors. Vbeta (60) and Jbeta (13) primers were used in the PCR. Data came from immunoSEQ multiplex PCR; TCRdb stores just in-frame clones and leaves some out. The table lists about 150,000 clones, roughly three quarters of them singletons. Overall study results and limits: Based on reports, TCR beta sequences accurately predicted HLA-A and HLA-B alleles for most subjects. As a later analysis revealed, most CMV-associated TCR beta chains appeared HLA-restricted. Donor immune exposure was known only as CMV serostatus.

This clone was counted between two and nine times. Antigen unknown. The V gene end was trimmed by 2 bases and the J gene end by 1 base; junction bases not matched to a gene: 17. Germline lookup yields CDR1 MNHNS and CDR2 SASEGT. The CDR3 sequence is 20 residues long. Sequenced sample: PBMCs. The rearrangement joins TRBV6-1 to TRBJ2-5, with 9 bases aligning to TRBD1. This clonotype was sampled from a man in his sixties in good health and CMV-seronegative. As DNA, the CDR3 is TGTGCCAGCAGTGAAAAGGATGGGGGACAGGGAAGGGGGACCCAAGAGACCCAGTACTTC. Protein sequence: CASSEKDGGQGRGTQETQYF.